What follows are 13 T cell receptor beta chains derived from one specimen sequenced in a study of blood T cell repertoires in COVID-19. Produced via immunoSEQ multiplex PCR; TCRdb's table is partial and in-frame only. Here the sample spans 200,000 to 250,000 clones, about 81% being singletons. What was sequenced was PBMCs or T cells enriched from blood (not recorded which). The origin of the receptors is a man aged 35-49 years who had recovered from COVID-19.

The gene calls are TRBV19 and TRBJ2-1, with 7 bases fitting TRBD2. The CDR3 covers 15 residues. CDR1 is LNHDA and CDR2 is SQIVND in the germline V gene (reference sequence). V lost 5 bases to trimming and J lost 10 bases; unmatched junction nucleotides: 14. In nucleotides, the CDR3 is TGTGCCAGTAGTTCCCGACTAGCAATTGGGAGCGAGCAGTTCTTC. Amino acids: CASSSRLAIGSEQFF.

This clone showed up just a few times. The rearrangement uses TRBV10-2 and TRBJ1-6; TRBD1 matches at 9 bases. Germline V CDR1 and CDR2: WSHSY, SAAADI. This CDR3 is built from 15 residues. J was trimmed by 9 bases and V by 5 bases; bases with no gene match: 8. The CDR3 DNA sequence: TGCGCCAGCAGTACCGGGACAGGGTGGTCTTCACCCCTCCACTTT. It is translated as CASSTGTGWSSPLHF.

The chain combines TRBV5-1 with TRBJ2-1, with D perhaps TRBD2 (6 bases). V was shortened by 2 bases and J by 6 bases, with 15 bases between the two germline ends. CDR1 and CDR2 (germline): SGHRS, YFSETQ. This CDR3 has 15 residues. CDR3 region: CASSFGSGILNEQFF. For the CDR3, the DNA is TGCGCCAGCAGCTTTGGTAGCGGCATACTCAATGAGCAGTTCTTC.

The V call is TRBV7-9, the J call TRBJ1-3, with TRBD1 as a possible D gene (6 bases). Deletions cut 7 bases from V and 0 bases from J, with 7 bases between. CDR1 and CDR2 (germline): SEHNR, FQNEAQ (reference sequence). The CDR3 runs to 13 residues. The DNA of the CDR3 is TGTGCCAGCACGGACAGCTCTGGAAACACCATATATTTT. It specifies CASTDSSGNTIYF. The full variable domain, completed using reference TRBV7-9 and TRBJ1-3, is DTGVSQNPRHKITKRGQNVTFRCDPISEHNRLYWYRQTLGQGPEFLTYFQNEAQLEKSRLLSDRFSAERPKGSFSTLEIQRTEQGDSAMYLCASTDSSGNTIYFGEGSWLTVV.

The V call is TRBV30, the J call TRBJ1-3; D remains ambiguous. In germline, CDR1 is GTSNPN, CDR2 SVGIG (reference sequence). Trimming took off 0 bases at V and 7 bases at J, with 16 bases between the two ends. This CDR3 comprises 15 residues. The CDR3 reads CAWSVPGGIGNTIYF. The CDR3 nucleotides read TGTGCCTGGAGTGTACCAGGCGGGATCGGGAACACCATATATTTT.

V gene TRBV7-6 combines with J gene TRBJ2-3, with D unresolved. The germline V gene has CDR1 SGHVS and CDR2 FNYEAQ. The CDR3 is 14 residues long. The V end was cut by 1 base, the J end by 8 bases, with 13 bases between. The CDR3 DNA is TGTGCCAGCAGCTTAGGCACTCCTCCGGGTACGCAGTATTTT. Protein sequence: CASSLGTPPGTQYF. Supplemented by reference TRBV7-6 and TRBJ2-3, the full variable domain reads GAGVSQSPRYKVTKRGQDVALRCDPISGHVSLYWYRQALGQGPEFLTYFNYEAQQDKSGLPNDRFSAERPEGSISTLTIQRTEQRDSAMYRCASSLGTPPGTQYFGPGTRLTVL.

This clone has more than one count but fewer than ten. The chain has TRBV11-2 and TRBJ2-1, with TRBD1 identical over 8 bases. The CDR3 contains 15 residues. V was clipped by 3 bases and J by 2 bases; unmatched bases: 3. Germline CDR1 is SGHAT and CDR2 is FQNNGV. CDR3 amino acids: CASSFGQGPYNEQFF. As DNA, the CDR3 is TGTGCCAGCAGCTTCGGACAGGGTCCCTACAATGAGCAGTTCTTC.

The V gene is TRBV28, the J gene TRBJ2-7; TRBD1 aligns across 7 bases. V gave up 3 bases and J gave up 5 bases; unmatched junction bases: 13. Germline V CDR1 and CDR2: MDHEN, SYDVKM. This CDR3 has 16 residues. The CDR3 nucleotides read TGTGCCAGCAGTTTGGGGGCGGAGACAGGGAAGGACGAGCAGTACTTC. Protein: CASSLGAETGKDEQYF.

The chain recombines TRBV2 with TRBJ1-1; D is undetermined. Looked up from germline, CDR1 is SNHLY and CDR2 is FYNNEI. The CDR3 extends over 12 amino acids. Trimming removed 7 bases at V and 3 bases at J, with 9 bases between. CDR3 in amino acids: CASNRRYTEAFF. CDR3 sequence (DNA): TGTGCCAGCAATCGGAGGTACACTGAAGCTTTCTTT.

This clone was found once. This rearrangement joins TRBV5-1 to TRBJ2-5; 7 bases align to TRBD2. The J segment lost 3 bases and the V segment lost 9 bases, leaving 11 bases of the junction unmatched. Germline V gene data show CDR1 as SGHRS and CDR2 as YFSETQ. There are 14 residues in the CDR3. The CDR3 region is CATSMGGYKETQYF. The CDR3 DNA reads as TGCGCCACCTCGATGGGGGGGTATAAAGAGACCCAGTACTTC.

The chain carries TRBV12-5 and TRBJ1-5; D is undetermined. V lost 3 bases and J lost 4, with 13 bases in between. The germline gives CDR1 LGHNT, CDR2 FRNRAP. The CDR3 is made up of 15 amino acids. CDR3 bases: TGTGCTAGTGGTTTCGGGGTGCCTTGGAATCAGCCCCAGCATTTT. This translates into CASGFGVPWNQPQHF.

A single count supports this clone. The V and J genes are TRBV5-1 and TRBJ2-7, with D maybe TRBD2 (7 bases). CDR1 and CDR2 from the germline V gene are SGHRS and YFSETQ. V was clipped by 5 bases and J by 7 bases, with 22 bases between them. CDR3 length: 15 amino acids. For the CDR3, the DNA is TGCGCCAGCAGGCCGACGGGGGGCACGCCCCTGGAGCAGTACTTC. Translation gives CASRPTGGTPLEQYF. Together with reference TRBV5-1 and TRBJ2-7, the CDR3 gives the full variable domain: KAGVTQTPRYLIKTRGQQVTLSCSPISGHRSVSWYQQTPGQGLQFLFEYFSETQRNKGNFPGRFSGRQFSNSRSEMNVSTLELGDSALYLCASRPTGGTPLEQYFGPGTRLTVT.

This chain's CDR3 is CASSPRGTDSNEQFF. As DNA, the CDR3 is TGTGCCAGCTCACCACGGGGGACTGATTCCAATGAGCAGTTCTTC. The chain employs TRBV18 and TRBJ2-1, with D possibly being TRBD2 (6 bases). The germline V and J ends were trimmed by 1 base and 6 bases, with 13 bases remaining between them. CDR3 length: 15 amino acids. CDR1 is KGHSH, CDR2 LQKENI, per germline.